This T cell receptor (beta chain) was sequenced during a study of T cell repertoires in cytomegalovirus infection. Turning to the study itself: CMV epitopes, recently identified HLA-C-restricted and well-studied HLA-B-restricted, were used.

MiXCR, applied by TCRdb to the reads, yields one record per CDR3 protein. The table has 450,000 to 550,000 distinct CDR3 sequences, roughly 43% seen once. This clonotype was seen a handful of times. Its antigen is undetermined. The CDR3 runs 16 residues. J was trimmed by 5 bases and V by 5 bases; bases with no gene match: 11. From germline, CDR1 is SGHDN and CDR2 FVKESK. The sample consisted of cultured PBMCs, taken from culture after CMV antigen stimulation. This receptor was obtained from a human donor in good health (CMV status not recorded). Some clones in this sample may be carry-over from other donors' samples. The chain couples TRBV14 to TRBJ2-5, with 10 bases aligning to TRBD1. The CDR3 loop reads CASSKRGQGFYETQYF. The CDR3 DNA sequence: TGTGCCAGCAGCAAAAGGGGACAGGGGTTCTATGAGACCCAGTACTTC.